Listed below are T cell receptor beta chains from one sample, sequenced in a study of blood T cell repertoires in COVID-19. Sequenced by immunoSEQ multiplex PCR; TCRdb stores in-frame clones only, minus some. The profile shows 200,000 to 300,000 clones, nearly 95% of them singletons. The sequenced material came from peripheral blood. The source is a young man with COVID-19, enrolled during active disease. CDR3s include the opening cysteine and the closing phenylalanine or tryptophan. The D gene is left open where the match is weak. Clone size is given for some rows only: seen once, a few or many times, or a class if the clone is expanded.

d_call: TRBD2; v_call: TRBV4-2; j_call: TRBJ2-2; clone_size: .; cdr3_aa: CASSQEVVSSGGSGELFF; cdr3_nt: TGTGCCAGCAGCCAAGAGGTAGTTTCTAGCGGGGGGTCCGGGGAGCTGTTTTTT
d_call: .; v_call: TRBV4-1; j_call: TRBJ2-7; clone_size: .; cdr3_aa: CASSPIRGDGSYEQYF; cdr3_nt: TGCGCCAGCAGCCCCATCAGGGGGGATGGCTCCTACGAGCAGTACTTC
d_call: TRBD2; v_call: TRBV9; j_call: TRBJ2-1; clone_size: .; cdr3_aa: CASSVTPGTSGGSSYNEQFF; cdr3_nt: TGTGCCAGCAGCGTTACTCCCGGGACTAGCGGGGGGAGCTCCTACAATGAGCAGTTCTTC
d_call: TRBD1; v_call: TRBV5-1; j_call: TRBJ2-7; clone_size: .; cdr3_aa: CASSFATGEIYEQYF; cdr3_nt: TGCGCCAGCAGCTTCGCGACAGGGGAAATTTACGAGCAGTACTTC
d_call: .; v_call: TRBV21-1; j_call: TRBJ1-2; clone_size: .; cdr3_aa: CASSRVGGRRIEGYTF; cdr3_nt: TGTGCCAGCAGCCGAGTGGGCGGGAGGCGGATTGAGGGCTACACCTTC
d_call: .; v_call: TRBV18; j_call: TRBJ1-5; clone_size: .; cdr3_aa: CASSTREGTNQPQHF; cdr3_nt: TGTGCCAGCTCGACCAGGGAGGGGACTAATCAGCCCCAGCATTTT
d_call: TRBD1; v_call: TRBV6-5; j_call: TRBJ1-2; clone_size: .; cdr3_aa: CASSMGQGAYGYTF; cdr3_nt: TGTGCCAGCAGTATGGGACAGGGGGCATATGGCTACACCTTC
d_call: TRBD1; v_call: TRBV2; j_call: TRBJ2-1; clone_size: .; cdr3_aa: CASSADRIAYNEQFF; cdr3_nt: TGTGCCAGCAGTGCGGACAGGATAGCATACAATGAGCAGTTCTTC
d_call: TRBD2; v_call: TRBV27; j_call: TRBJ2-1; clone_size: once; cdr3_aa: CASSALAGSYNEQFF; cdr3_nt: TGTGCCAGCAGTGCACTAGCGGGCTCCTACAATGAGCAGTTCTTC
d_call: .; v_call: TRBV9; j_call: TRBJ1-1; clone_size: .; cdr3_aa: CASSVVPGFPNTEAFF; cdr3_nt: TGTGCCAGCAGCGTAGTACCGGGGTTCCCGAACACTGAAGCTTTCTTT